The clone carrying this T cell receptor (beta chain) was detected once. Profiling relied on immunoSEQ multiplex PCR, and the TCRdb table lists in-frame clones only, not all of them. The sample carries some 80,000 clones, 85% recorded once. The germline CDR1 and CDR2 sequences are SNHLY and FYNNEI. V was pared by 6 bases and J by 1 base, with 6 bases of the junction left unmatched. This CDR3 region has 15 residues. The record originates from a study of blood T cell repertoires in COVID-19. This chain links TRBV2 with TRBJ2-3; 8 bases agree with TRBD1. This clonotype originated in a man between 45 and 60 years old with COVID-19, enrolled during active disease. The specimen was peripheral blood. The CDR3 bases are TGTGCCAGCAGGTCCTGGGGACAGGGCACAGATACGCAGTATTTT. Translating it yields CASRSWGQGTDTQYF.